The sequence of this T cell receptor beta chain was determined in a study of T cell changes during pregnancy in multiple sclerosis. The CDR3 totals 11 residues. Per germline, CDR1 DFQATT and CDR2 SNEGSKA (reference sequence). With 6 bases clipped from V and 3 bases from J, the junction kept 2 bases outside the gene matches. A remark on this clone: Other DNA sequences in this sample translate to the same CDR3.

Profiling relied on immunoSEQ multiplex PCR, and the TCRdb table lists in-frame clones only, not all of them. This table has around 72,000 clones, 91% appearing once. This TCR was sampled from a female donor in good health, enrolled as a control in a pregnancy study. Here the sequenced sample was peripheral blood, taken in the third trimester of pregnancy. The chain links TRBV20-1 to TRBJ2-7; 7 bases agree with TRBD2. For the CDR3, the DNA is TGCAGTGCGAGGACTAGCTACGAGCAGTACTTC. It is translated as CSARTSYEQYF.